These 16 T cell receptor beta chains share one sample of origin, sequenced in a study of blood T cell repertoires in COVID-19. Libraries were prepared by immunoSEQ multiplex PCR; TCRdb keeps only in-frame clonotypes and omits some of them. The table includes around 310,000 clones, approximately 91% detected once. Material: peripheral blood. The receptors come from a woman between 55 and 75 years old with acute or convalescent COVID-19.

V gene TRBV30 combines with J gene TRBJ1-2; the D is unclear. Germline lookup yields CDR1 GTSNPN and CDR2 SVGIG (reference sequence). There are 13 residues in the CDR3. The V end was cut by 3 bases, the J end by 7 bases, with 15 bases between. CDR3 nucleotide sequence: TGTGCCTGGAGCTCCTCGGGTAACGGTGGCTACACCTTC. Translated: CAWSSSGNGGYTF.

The chain's CDR3 is CASSVEGSGADTQYF. CDR3 coding DNA: TGTGCCAGCAGCGTAGAAGGTAGCGGGGCCGATACGCAGTATTTT. The chain employs TRBV9 and TRBJ2-3; TRBD2 agrees at 8 bases. This CDR3 has 15 residues. Germline loops: CDR1 SGDLS, CDR2 YYNGEE. V shed 0 bases and J 6 bases; nucleotides not matched to a gene: 6.

This chain joins TRBV24-1 and TRBJ2-2; 11 bases match TRBD2. The germline V gene has CDR1 KGHDR and CDR2 SFDVKD. J was trimmed by 4 bases and V by 5 bases; bases with no gene match: 2. The CDR3 has 15 residues. The CDR3 loop is CATSGLAGGTGELFF. In nucleotides, the CDR3 is TGTGCCACCAGTGGCCTAGCGGGAGGCACCGGGGAGCTGTTTTTT.

Details on this clone: No DNA is shown, since the ends of the CDR3 on it are uncertain; the CDR3 is the one TCRdb lists. This sequence joins TRBV5-5 and TRBJ2-1; the DNA was not compared with TRBD2, the D call given in the table. Germline-derived CDR1 and CDR2 are SGHKS and YYEKEE (reference sequence). The CDR3 comprises 17 residues, both ends counted. The chain's CDR3 is CASSSTSGRGSYNEQFF.

V is TRBV9 and J is TRBJ2-2; D may be TRBD2 (5 bases). V lost 3 bases and J 1 base, leaving 13 bases between the germline ends. CDR1 is SGDLS and CDR2 is YYNGEE in the germline V gene. There are 16 residues in the CDR3. CDR3 coding DNA: TGTGCCAGCAGCGACAGACGGGGTGGGAACACCGGGGAGCTGTTTTTT. It encodes CASSDRRGGNTGELFF.

In this sample, this clone turned up once. This rearrangement joins TRBV9 to TRBJ1-2; no definite D call. CDR3 length equals 14 residues. Trimming removed 0 bases at V and 4 bases at J, with 10 bases between. The germline CDR1 and CDR2 sequences are SGDLS and YYNGEE. CDR3 sequence (DNA): TGTGCCAGCAGCGTAGGTCTGGACTCCTATGGCTACACCTTC. Translation: CASSVGLDSYGYTF.

The chain combines TRBV19 with TRBJ2-7, with D tentatively TRBD1 (5 bases). V dropped 4 bases and J dropped 2 bases, with 9 bases sitting between them. The CDR3 has 13 residues. Per the germline V gene, CDR1 is LNHDA and CDR2 is SQIVND (reference sequence). CDR3 residues: CASSRTGPYEQYF. The CDR3 bases are TGTGCCAGTAGTAGAACAGGACCCTACGAGCAGTACTTC.

The CDR3 coding sequence is TGTGCCAGCACCCCCGGGACTAGCGGAAACATTCAGTACTTC. Translation gives CASTPGTSGNIQYF. The rearrangement links TRBV6-5 to TRBJ2-4; 11 bases are shared with TRBD2. The ends lost 7 bases at V and 6 bases at J; junction bases unmatched: 5. The CDR3 covers 14 residues. Germline assignment: CDR1 MNHEY and CDR2 SVGAGI.

The chain employs TRBV5-1 and TRBJ2-5; TRBD2 matches at 7 bases. The V gene's germline CDR1 is SGHRS and CDR2 YFSETQ. The CDR3 consists of 15 residues. V shed 3 bases, J shed 5 bases, and the junction held 10 bases outside the gene matches. CDR3 bases: TGCGCCAGCAGCTGGGGGTGGGGGGGAGTGGAGACCCAGTACTTC. It codes for CASSWGWGGVETQYF.

The rearrangement links TRBV27 to TRBJ1-5; D possibly corresponds to TRBD1 (6 bases). Looked up from germline, CDR1 is MNHEY and CDR2 is SMNVEV (reference sequence). The CDR3 consists of 16 residues. V lost 7 bases, J lost 0 bases, and 16 bases lay in between. CDR3 in DNA: TGTGCCAGCAAAGCTGACGGGACACTTAGCAATCAGCCCCAGCATTTT. Its translation is CASKADGTLSNQPQHF.

The chain couples TRBV3-1 (or the pseudogene TRBV3-2) to TRBJ1-1; D not resolved. V was clipped by 4 bases and J by 4 bases, with 10 bases between them. The germline V gene encodes CDR1 LGHDT and CDR2 YNNKEL (reference sequence). CDR3 length equals 13 residues. The CDR3 DNA follows: TGTGCCAGCAGCCGTACCCATAGCACTGAAGCTTTCTTT. Amino acids: CASSRTHSTEAFF.

This chain uses TRBV9 with TRBJ2-1, with 10 bases lining up with TRBD2. This CDR3 region has 18 residues. From germline, CDR1 is SGDLS and CDR2 YYNGEE. J was trimmed by 6 bases and V by 7 bases; bases with no gene match: 19. CDR3 nucleotides: TGTGCCAGCTCTCCCTGGGGCCTGGTAGCGGGAGGCACCAATGAGCAGTTCTTC. Protein product: CASSPWGLVAGGTNEQFF.

Here the CDR3 reads CASSQGRLQFF. In nucleotides, the CDR3 is TGTGCCAGCAGCCAAGGTCGTTTGCAGTTCTTC. The chain carries TRBV3-1 (or the pseudogene TRBV3-2) and TRBJ2-1; no reliable D call. The V and J ends lost 1 base and 12 bases respectively, with 7 bases between them. The germline V gene has CDR1 LGHDT and CDR2 YNNKEL (reference sequence). This CDR3 has 11 amino acids.

This clone occurred once. The J gene is TRBJ2-2, the V gene TRBV2; D possibly corresponds to TRBD2 (6 bases). V was shortened by 5 bases and J by 4 bases, with 14 bases between the two germline ends. This CDR3 spans 15 amino acids. CDR1 SNHLY and CDR2 FYNNEI come from the germline V gene. The CDR3 DNA follows: TGTGCCAGCAGTCCAGCTCCGGGGGTCACCGGGGAGCTGTTTTTT. Translation gives CASSPAPGVTGELFF.

The chain employs TRBV4-1 and TRBJ1-5; D is ambiguous. Trimming took 0 bases from V and 0 from J, leaving 9 bases between them. CDR3 size: 16 residues. Germline CDR1 and CDR2: MGHRA and YSYEKL. CDR3 protein: CASSQDASLSNQPQHF. As DNA, the CDR3 is TGCGCCAGCAGCCAAGATGCGTCACTTAGCAATCAGCCCCAGCATTTT.

This chain connects TRBV11-3 to TRBJ1-6; D call uncertain. The V gene lost 1 base and the J gene lost 10 bases, with 8 bases spanning the gap. The CDR3 is 13 amino acids. Germline CDR1 and CDR2: SGHNT and YENEEA. CDR3 coding DNA: TGTGCCAGCAGCTTAGGAGGTAGCTCACCCCTCCACTTT. Translating it yields CASSLGGSSPLHF.